In its sample, the clone carrying this T cell receptor (beta chain) was seen a few times. For the second PCR, which ran for roughly 7 to 11 cycles, a sample-barcoded 5' primer and a J-beta primer mix were used. TCRdb itself ran the 5' RACE reads through MiXCR, one entry per CDR3 protein. This sample carries about 1.6 million distinct CDR3 sequences, almost 35% of them seen once, and the ten largest clones take roughly 10%. In germline, CDR1 is MGHRA, CDR2 YSYEKL. The trim removed 4 bases at V and 0 bases at J, leaving 4 bases unmatched. This CDR3 has 15 amino acids. This record comes from a study of blood T cells in healthy people across ages. Collection of approximately 9.3 milliliters of peripheral blood was performed for each donor. Extraction yielded at least 5 micrograms of total RNA per sample.

V gene TRBV4-1 combines with J gene TRBJ2-3, with 7 bases aligning to TRBD1. This receptor was taken from a woman aged 25 to 39 in good health. Sequencing was done on a sample of blood. The CDR3 coding sequence is TGCGCCAGCAGCCCCCGACAGGGAAGCACAGATACGCAGTATTTT. Translation: CASSPRQGSTDTQYF.